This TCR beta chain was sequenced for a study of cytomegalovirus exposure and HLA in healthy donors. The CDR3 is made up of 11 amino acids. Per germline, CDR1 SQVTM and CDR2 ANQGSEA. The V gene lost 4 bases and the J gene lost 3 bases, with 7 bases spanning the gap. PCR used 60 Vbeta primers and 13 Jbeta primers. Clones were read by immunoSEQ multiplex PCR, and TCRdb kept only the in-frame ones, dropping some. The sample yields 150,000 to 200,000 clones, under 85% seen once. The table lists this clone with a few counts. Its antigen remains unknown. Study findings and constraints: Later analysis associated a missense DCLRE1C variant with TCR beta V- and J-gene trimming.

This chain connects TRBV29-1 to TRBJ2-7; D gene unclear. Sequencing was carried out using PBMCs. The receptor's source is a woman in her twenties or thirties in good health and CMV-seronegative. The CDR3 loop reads CSVAVSYEQYF. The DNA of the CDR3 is TGCAGCGTTGCCGTGAGCTACGAGCAGTACTTC.